This entry is about one TCR beta chain. Its cognate antigen is unknown. Constant-region reverse primers amplified full-length variable regions, followed by semi-nested Nested Universal Primer A PCR. TCRdb re-analysed the 5' RACE reads in MiXCR, keeping a single row per CDR3 protein. This table has nearly 40,000 distinct CDR3 sequences, approximately 20% appearing once. CD25-based Treg depletion was applied to purified naive CD4+ T cells. Notes on the study in general: The larger cohort examined one V-J beta rearrangement, not whole repertoires.

The V gene's germline CDR1 is SEHNR and CDR2 FQNEAQ (reference sequence). The CDR3 is 14 residues long. V lost 8 bases to trimming and J lost 2 bases, with 16 bases between them. The origin of this receptor is a female donor with breast cancer. The sample comprised naive CD4+ T cells sorted from a lymph node. Subset defined: naive CD4+ T cells, CD4+CD45RA+CD25-. V usage is TRBV7-9 and J usage is TRBJ2-7; a possible D gene is TRBD1 (6 bases). The CDR3 region has the DNA TGTGCCAGCGGCCTTGGGGGCAAGACCTACGAGCAGTACTTC. As protein: CASGLGGKTYEQYF.